Listed below are T cell receptor beta chains from one sample, sequenced in a study of cytomegalovirus exposure and HLA in healthy donors. Produced via immunoSEQ multiplex PCR; TCRdb's table is partial and in-frame only. The sample records roughly 190,000 clones, roughly 9.5% being singletons. Sequencing input: PBMCs. These receptors all come from a woman aged 30 to 39 in good health and CMV-seropositive. Each CDR3 is given without its conserved first and last residue.

v_gene | CDR3aa
TRBV7-8 | ASSLVTQGAGNTIY
TRBV6-5 | ASSYERVGNQPQH
TRBV9 | ASNDRGGETQY
TRBV4-1 | ASSQVSEYSGNTIY
TRBV10-1 | ASSDYRDGEQF
TRBV5-5 | ASSLEVAGGTGELF
TRBV5-1 | ASSRASSNSGNTIY
TRBV7-9 | ASSSSRGTDTQY
TRBV5-1 | ASRGGTEAF
TRBV6-5 | ASSYTRTSAKNIQY
TRBV5-1 | ASSLEDSQRGTQY
TRBV30 | AWSPTGFQPQH
TRBV11-2 | ASSLWASLATGELF
TRBV7-9 | ASSLAGTRSEQY
TRBV6-1 | ASRGLTYEQY
TRBV19 | ASSTLAGPYNEQF
TRBV7-2 | ASSLVSPGWREGQPQH
TRBV27 | ASSTTGIHQPQH
TRBV4-1 | ASSQAWGDTGELF
TRBV27 | ASWSPGLSYEQY
TRBV6-6 | ALQASSTDTQY
TRBV7-9 | AGSSGTGGNTEAF
TRBV5-1 | ASSLAVGGNYGYT
TRBV6-1 | ASSGQGRSNQPQH
TRBV27 | ASSSGRKQY
TRBV7-9 | ASSLGGRRETQY
TRBV6-1 | ASSERDSSYEQY
TRBV5-1 | ASSLDTITGELF
TRBV13 | ASSLLTGSSSYNEQF
TRBV5-1 | ASTMGGVGQETQY
TRBV9 | ASSVGGTGGIRTGELF
TRBV21-1 | ASSKATDRGRYEQY
TRBV27 | ASSISGGPLYEQY
TRBV19 | ASSSLQGARNQPQH
TRBV7-8 | ASSSRGPPDTQY
TRBV18 | ASSPTSGSYNEQF
TRBV5-5 | ASSLTAGTGNTIY
TRBV7-9 | ASSLVGRHFLLTGELF
TRBV2 | ASRRDNYGYT
TRBV13 | ASSLGGTGRGNIQY
TRBV18 | ASSPGRGNQPQH
TRBV27 | ASSLRTGLNNEKLF
TRBV2 | ASSESGRNQPQH
TRBV7-9 | ASRGTGRGTEAF
TRBV7-2 | ASSLRQSSYNEQF
TRBV30 | AWSSGRGDEQF
TRBV5-1 | ASSSRSTWDEQF
TRBV5-4 | ASTLGQESYGYT
TRBV12-5 | ASARGQQETQY
TRBV10-3 | AIRTGLAGEGDTQY